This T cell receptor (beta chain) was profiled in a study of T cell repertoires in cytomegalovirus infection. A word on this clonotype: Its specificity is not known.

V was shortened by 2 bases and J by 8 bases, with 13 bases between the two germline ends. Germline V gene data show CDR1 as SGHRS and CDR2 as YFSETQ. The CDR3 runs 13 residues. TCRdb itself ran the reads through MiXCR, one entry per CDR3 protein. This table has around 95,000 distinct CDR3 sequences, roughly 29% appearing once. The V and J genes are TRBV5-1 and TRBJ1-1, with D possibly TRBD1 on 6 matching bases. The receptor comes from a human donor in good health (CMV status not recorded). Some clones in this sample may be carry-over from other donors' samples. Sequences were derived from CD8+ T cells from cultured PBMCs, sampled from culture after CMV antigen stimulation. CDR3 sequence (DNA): TGCGCCAGCAGCTTAACTAAGGGGACAGAAGCTTTCTTT. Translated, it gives CASSLTKGTEAFF.